A selection of T cell receptor beta chains follows, all from one sample in a study of breast tumors, draining lymph nodes, adjacent tissues. In TCRdb, the multiplex PCR reads were re-called with MiXCR into one record per CDR3 protein. The table lists some 170,000 distinct CDR3 sequences, around a third of them singletons. Sequencing was performed on axillary lymph node tissue. The source is a female donor with breast cancer. Some clones in this sample may be carry-over from other donors' samples. CDR3s include the opening cysteine and the closing phenylalanine or tryptophan. The D gene is left open where the match is weak. Rows give clone size only sometimes, using once, few, many, or a class for an expanded clone.

>TRBJ1-6|many|TRBV14|-
TGTGCCAGCAGCCAAGTATCGGGTGAATCACCCCTCCACTTT
CASSQVSGESPLHF
>TRBJ2-2|-|TRBV2|-
TGTGCCAGCTTACCCAAAGACAGAACTTACACCGGGGAGCTGTTTTTT
CASLPKDRTYTGELFF
>TRBJ2-1|-|TRBV7-9|-
TGTGCCAGCAGGATCCGAGTGGGCAGCGACAATGAGCAGTTCTTC
CASRIRVGSDNEQFF
>TRBJ2-2|-|TRBV6-1|-
TGTGCCAGCAGTGGAGGCGGGGAGCTGTTTTTT
CASSGGGELFF
>TRBJ1-4|many|TRBV10-3|TRBD1
TGTGCCATCAGCGAGCCGGGACAGAATGAAAAACTGTTTTTT
CAISEPGQNEKLFF
>TRBJ1-4|many|TRBV5-1|TRBD1
TGCGCCAGCAGTCAGGGGGGTAATGAAAAACTGTTTTTT
CASSQGGNEKLFF
>TRBJ2-7|-|TRBV28|TRBD2
TGTGCCAGCAGTTTAACGAGCGGGAGGGCGTCCGAGCAGTACTTC
CASSLTSGRASEQYF
>TRBJ2-2|many|TRBV6-1|TRBD1
TGTGCCGGAAACAGGGGTGGAACCGGGGAGCTGTTTTTT
CAGNRGGTGELFF
>TRBJ2-1|many|TRBV14|-
TGTGCCAGCCCCTGCATTGATGAGCAGTTCTTC
CASPCIDEQFF
>TRBJ1-4|many|TRBV6-6|-
TGTGCCAGCAGTTACTTAGACACCCCTGGTGAAAAACTGTTTTTT
CASSYLDTPGEKLFF
>TRBJ2-3|many|TRBV11-2|-
TGTGCCAGCAGCTCGGAGGGCCTAATTAGCACAGATACGCAGTATTTT
CASSSEGLISTDTQYF
>TRBJ2-7|many|TRBV6-5|-
TGTGCCAGCCAACCCGGGACGGAGAGCTCCTACGAGCAGTACTTC
CASQPGTESSYEQYF
>TRBJ2-7|many|TRBV9|-
TGTGCCAGCAGCGTAGGGCCAGCAGATTCCTACGAGCAGTACTTC
CASSVGPADSYEQYF
>TRBJ1-1|few|TRBV5-4|-
TGTGCCAGCAGCGTTGGGGTGACATCATCTGAAGCTTTCTTT
CASSVGVTSSEAFF
>TRBJ1-4|many|TRBV30|-
TGTGCCTGGACTGCGGGTCTCGGGACTAATGAAAAACTGTTTTTT
CAWTAGLGTNEKLFF
>TRBJ1-5|-|TRBV12-3/TRBV12-4|TRBD1
TGTGCCAGCAGTGAGTCAGGGGGCGCTTTAGTACAGCCCCAGCATTTT
CASSESGGALVQPQHF
>TRBJ2-5|many|TRBV6-2/TRBV6-3|TRBD2
TGTGCCAGCAGTTACCCAACCAGCGGGGGAGAGACCCAGTACTTC
CASSYPTSGGETQYF
>TRBJ2-2|many|TRBV12-3/TRBV12-4|-
TGTGCCAGCAGTTTAGTCCAGGAACGGGGGGAGCTGTTTTTT
CASSLVQERGELFF
>TRBJ2-2|-|TRBV3-1|-
TGTGCCAGCAGCCTCGACATAGCGAACACCGGGGAGCTGTTTTTT
CASSLDIANTGELFF
>TRBJ2-7|many|TRBV7-2|-
TGTGCCAGCCCCCGGGCTTACGAGCAGTACTTC
CASPRAYEQYF
>TRBJ1-2|many|TRBV7-8|-
TGTGCCAGCAGCTTTGCAGGGGCATTTAACTATGGCTACACCTTC
CASSFAGAFNYGYTF
>TRBJ2-7|many|TRBV7-3|TRBD1
TGTGCCAGCAGCTTTACAGGGGGCGTCGCATACGAGCAGTACTTC
CASSFTGGVAYEQYF
>TRBJ2-2|many|TRBV19|-
TGTGCCAGTAGTACGCTAGTTCCCCCTTTGTCGCTGTTTTTT
CASSTLVPPLSLFF
>TRBJ1-4|-|TRBV7-9|-
TGTGCCAGCAGCTTCCCAGCGGGGGTGGTCAACTCCGGTGAAAAACTGTTTTTT
CASSFPAGVVNSGEKLFF
>TRBJ1-5|few|TRBV12-3/TRBV12-4|-
TGTGCCAGCAGTTTCGACGGGGTGGGTCAGCCCCAGCATTTT
CASSFDGVGQPQHF
>TRBJ2-7|-|TRBV7-2|TRBD2
TGTGCCAGCAGCCCGCGGTCGACCAGCGGGAGGGCCCAGCAGTACTTC
CASSPRSTSGRAQQYF
>TRBJ2-5|many|TRBV27|-
TGTGCCAGCAGTTTATCGTGGGATAACCAAGAGACCCAGTACTTC
CASSLSWDNQETQYF
>TRBJ2-2|many|TRBV2|-
TGTGCCAGGTCCCAGGACGACGATTTTAACACCGGGGAGCTGTTTTTT
CARSQDDDFNTGELFF
>TRBJ1-1|-|TRBV7-6|-
TGTGCCAGCAGCGCGGGGGCGCGGACTGAAGCTTTCTTT
CASSAGARTEAFF
>TRBJ2-2|few|TRBV6-1|TRBD1
TGTGCCAGCAGTGAAACAGGGGTCACCGGGGAGCTGTTTTTT
CASSETGVTGELFF
>TRBJ1-6|many|TRBV7-6|-
TGTGCCAGCAGCTTAAGGGCTCCCCTCCACTTT
CASSLRAPLHF
>TRBJ2-7|-|TRBV28|-
TGTGCCAGCAGTGGGACGACGGAGAACGAGCAGTACTTC
CASSGTTENEQYF
>TRBJ1-2|many|TRBV12-3/TRBV12-4|-
TGTGCCAGCAGCCTAAGAGGTTTGAGGGATGGCTACACCTTC
CASSLRGLRDGYTF
>TRBJ1-2|many|TRBV7-9|-
TGTGCCAGCAGCTCGACAGGCAACTATGGCTACACCTTC
CASSSTGNYGYTF
>TRBJ1-1|-|TRBV19|-
TGTGCCAGCTTTGACAGCACGATGAACACTGAAGCTTTCTTT
CASFDSTMNTEAFF
>TRBJ1-1|-|TRBV7-6|-
TGTGCCAGCGGGAACAGAGGGGGGGCCACTGAAGCTTTCTTT
CASGNRGGATEAFF
>TRBJ1-2|-|TRBV19|-
TGTGCCAGTGGAGGGCGAGACTATGGCTACACCTTC
CASGGRDYGYTF
>TRBJ2-1|many|TRBV20-1|TRBD2
TGCAGTTCCCGAGCGGGAGCGTACAATGAGCAGTTCTTC
CSSRAGAYNEQFF
>TRBJ2-7|-|TRBV4-2|TRBD2
TGTGCCAGCAGCTTAGCCACCGGGACTAGAACGGTCGAGCAGTACTTC
CASSLATGTRTVEQYF
>TRBJ1-2|many|TRBV18|TRBD1
TGTGCCAGCTCACTGAGGTCCGGGACAGGGGCTGAAGGCTACACCTTC
CASSLRSGTGAEGYTF
>TRBJ2-2|many|TRBV5-5|-
TGTGCCAGCAGCGGGGGACGCAGGAGGGGGTACACCGGGGAGCTGTTTTTT
CASSGGRRRGYTGELFF